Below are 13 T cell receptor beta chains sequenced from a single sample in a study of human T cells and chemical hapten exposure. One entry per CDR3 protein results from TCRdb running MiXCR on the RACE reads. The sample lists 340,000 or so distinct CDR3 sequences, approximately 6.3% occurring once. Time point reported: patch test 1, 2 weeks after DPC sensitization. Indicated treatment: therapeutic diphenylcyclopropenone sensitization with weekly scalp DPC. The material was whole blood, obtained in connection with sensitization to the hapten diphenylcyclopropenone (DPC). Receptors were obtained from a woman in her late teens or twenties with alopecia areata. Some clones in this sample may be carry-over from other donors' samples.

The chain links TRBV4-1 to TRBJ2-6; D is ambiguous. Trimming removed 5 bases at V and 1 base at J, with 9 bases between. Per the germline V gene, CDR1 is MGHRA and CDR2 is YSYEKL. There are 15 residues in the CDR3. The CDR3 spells CASSFFDSGANVLTF. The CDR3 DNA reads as TGCGCCAGCAGCTTTTTCGATTCTGGGGCCAACGTCCTGACTTTC.

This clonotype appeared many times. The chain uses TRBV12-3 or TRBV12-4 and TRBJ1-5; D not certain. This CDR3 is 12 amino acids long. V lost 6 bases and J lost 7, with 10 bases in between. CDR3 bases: TGTGCCAGCAGCAACAACATGCAGCCCCAGCATTTT. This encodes CASSNNMQPQHF.

CDR3 sequence (DNA): TGTGCCAGCAAGGGATCTGGGACTGAAGCTTTCTTT. Protein product: CASKGSGTEAFF. V is TRBV6-5 and J is TRBJ1-1; D is uncertain. Deletions cut 7 bases from V and 5 bases from J, with 11 bases between. CDR1 is MNHEY, CDR2 SVGAGI, per germline. This CDR3 has 12 residues.

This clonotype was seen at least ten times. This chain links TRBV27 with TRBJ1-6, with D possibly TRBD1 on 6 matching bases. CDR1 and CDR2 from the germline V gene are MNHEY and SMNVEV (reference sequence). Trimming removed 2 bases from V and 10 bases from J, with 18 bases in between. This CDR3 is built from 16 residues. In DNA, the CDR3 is TGTGCCAGCAGTTTAAGTCGCGCAGAGGGGGACTCACCCCTCCACTTT. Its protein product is CASSLSRAEGDSPLHF.

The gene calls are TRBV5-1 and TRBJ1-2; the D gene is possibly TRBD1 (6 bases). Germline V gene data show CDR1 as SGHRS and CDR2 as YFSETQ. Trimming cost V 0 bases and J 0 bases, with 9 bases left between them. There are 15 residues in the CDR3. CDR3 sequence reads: CASSLEQGPNYGYTF. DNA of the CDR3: TGCGCCAGCAGCTTGGAACAGGGCCCTAACTATGGCTACACCTTC. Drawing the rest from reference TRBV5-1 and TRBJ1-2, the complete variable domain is KAGVTQTPRYLIKTRGQQVTLSCSPISGHRSVSWYQQTPGQGLQFLFEYFSETQRNKGNFPGRFSGRQFSNSRSEMNVSTLELGDSALYLCASSLEQGPNYGYTFGSGTRLTVV.

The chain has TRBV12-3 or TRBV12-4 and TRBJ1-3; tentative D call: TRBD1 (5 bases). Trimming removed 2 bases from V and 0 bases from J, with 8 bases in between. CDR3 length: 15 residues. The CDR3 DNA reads TGTGCCAGCAGTTTAAACAGGTACTCTGGAAACACCATATATTTT. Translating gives CASSLNRYSGNTIYF.

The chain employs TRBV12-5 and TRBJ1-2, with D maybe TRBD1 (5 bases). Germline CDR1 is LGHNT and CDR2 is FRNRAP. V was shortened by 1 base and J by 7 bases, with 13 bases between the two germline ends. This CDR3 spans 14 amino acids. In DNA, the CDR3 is TGTGCTAGTGGTTTGGCTTCAGGGTTTGTTGGCTACACCTTC. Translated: CASGLASGFVGYTF. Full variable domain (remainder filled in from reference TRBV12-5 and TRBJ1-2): DARVTQTPRHKVTEMGQEVTMRCQPILGHNTVFWYRQTMMQGLELLAYFRNRAPLDDSGMPKDRFSAEMPDATLATLKIQPSEPRDSAVYFCASGLASGFVGYTFGSGTRLTVV.

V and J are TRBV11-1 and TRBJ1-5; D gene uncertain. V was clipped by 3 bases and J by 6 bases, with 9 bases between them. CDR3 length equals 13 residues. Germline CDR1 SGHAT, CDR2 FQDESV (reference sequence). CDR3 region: CASSLREGQPQHF. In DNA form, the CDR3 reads TGTGCCAGCAGCTTGAGGGAGGGTCAGCCCCAGCATTTT.

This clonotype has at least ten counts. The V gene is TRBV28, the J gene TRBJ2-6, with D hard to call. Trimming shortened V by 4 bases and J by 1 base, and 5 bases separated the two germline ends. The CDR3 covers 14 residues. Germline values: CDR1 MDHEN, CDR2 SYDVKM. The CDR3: CASSSSSGANVLTF. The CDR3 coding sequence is TGTGCCAGCAGTTCCTCGTCTGGGGCCAACGTCCTGACTTTC.

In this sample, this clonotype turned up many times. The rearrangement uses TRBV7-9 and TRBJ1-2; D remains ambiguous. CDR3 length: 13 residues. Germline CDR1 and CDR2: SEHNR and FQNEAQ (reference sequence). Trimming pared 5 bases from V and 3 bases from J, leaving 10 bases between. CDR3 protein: CASSPESDYGYTF. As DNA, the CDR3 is TGTGCCAGCAGCCCGGAGAGCGACTATGGCTACACCTTC.

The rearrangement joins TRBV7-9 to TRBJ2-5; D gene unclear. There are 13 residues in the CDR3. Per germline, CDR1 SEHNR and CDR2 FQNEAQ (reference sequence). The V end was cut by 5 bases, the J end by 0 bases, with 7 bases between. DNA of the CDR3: TGTGCCAGCAGCCTCGACCACCAAGAGACCCAGTACTTC. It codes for CASSLDHQETQYF.

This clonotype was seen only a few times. CDR3 in DNA: TGTGCCAGCAGCCCGAGACAGGGGTCTAGAATCTATGGCTACACCTTC. Amino acid sequence: CASSPRQGSRIYGYTF. The chain has TRBV7-3 and TRBJ1-2, with 8 bases lining up with TRBD1. V dropped 5 bases and J dropped 4; count of bases not matched to a gene: 12. CDR3 length: 16 residues. Germline V gene lookup returns CDR1 SGHTA and CDR2 FQGTGA.

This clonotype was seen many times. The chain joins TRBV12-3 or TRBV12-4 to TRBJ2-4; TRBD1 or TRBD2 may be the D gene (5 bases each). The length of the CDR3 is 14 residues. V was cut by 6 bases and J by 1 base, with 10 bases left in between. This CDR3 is CASRGELAKNIQYF. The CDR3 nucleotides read TGTGCCAGCAGGGGGGAACTGGCCAAAAACATTCAGTACTTC.